This T cell receptor beta chain was observed in a study of blood T cell repertoires in COVID-19. In the study overall: Donors in the United States, Italy and Spain gave samples during acute or convalescent COVID-19.

Participants, roughly 18 to 90 years old, spanned 24 US areas. Cohort 3 donors were reported recovered after two negative PCRs, clearance, or symptom resolution. The germline V gene has CDR1 SGHAT and CDR2 FQNNGV. This CDR3 is 16 amino acids long. Trimming took 7 bases from V and 1 from J; bases not matched to a gene: 8. Authors' methods: Reference gene primer amplification yielded estimated nucleated cell counts. TCRdb's table, derived via immunoSEQ multiplex PCR, lists solely in-frame clones and lacks some. V and J calls and clone size follow that table, whereas D and trimming were derived from the DNA. This table holds some 330,000 clones, roughly 90% found once.

The chain combines TRBV11-2 with TRBJ2-2; 8 bases are a match to TRBD2. The specimen was PBMCs or T cells enriched from blood (not recorded which). The TCR comes from a woman between 25 and 40 years old who had recovered from COVID-19. Here the CDR3 reads CASTPGRGGNTGELFF. In DNA form, the CDR3 reads TGTGCCAGCACCCCAGGACGGGGGGGGAACACCGGGGAGCTGTTTTTT.